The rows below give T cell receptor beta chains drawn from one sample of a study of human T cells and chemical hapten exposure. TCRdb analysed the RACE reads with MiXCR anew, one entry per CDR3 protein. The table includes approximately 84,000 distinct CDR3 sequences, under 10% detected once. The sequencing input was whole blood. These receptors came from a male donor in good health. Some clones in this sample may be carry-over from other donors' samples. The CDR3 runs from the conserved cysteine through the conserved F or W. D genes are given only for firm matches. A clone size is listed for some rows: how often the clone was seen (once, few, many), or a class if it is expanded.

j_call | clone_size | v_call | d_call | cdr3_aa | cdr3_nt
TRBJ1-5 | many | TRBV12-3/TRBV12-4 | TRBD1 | CASSSRDRGPNQPQHF | TGTGCCAGCAGTTCCCGGGACAGGGGACCGAATCAGCCCCAGCATTTT
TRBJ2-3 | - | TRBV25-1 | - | CASSRERVPTDTQYF | TGTGCCAGCAGTCGAGAGAGGGTCCCCACAGATACGCAGTATTTT
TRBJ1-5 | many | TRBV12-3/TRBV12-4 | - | CASSLGQPQHF | TGTGCCAGCAGTTTGGGTCAGCCCCAGCATTTT
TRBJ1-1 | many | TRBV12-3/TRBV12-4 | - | CATRRGGNTEAFF | TGTGCCACCCGGAGGGGCGGTAACACTGAAGCTTTCTTT
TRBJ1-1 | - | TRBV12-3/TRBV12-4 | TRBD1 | CASSLLHGQGVTEAFF | TGTGCCAGCAGTTTACTCCACGGCCAGGGGGTCACTGAAGCTTTCTTT
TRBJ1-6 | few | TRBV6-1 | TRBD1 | CASRAWTGDNSPLHF | TGTGCCAGCAGAGCTTGGACAGGGGACAATTCACCCCTCCACTTT
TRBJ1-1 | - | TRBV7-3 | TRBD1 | CASSVTGVPEAFF | TGTGCCAGCAGCGTGACAGGGGTACCTGAAGCTTTCTTT
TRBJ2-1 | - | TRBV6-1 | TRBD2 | CASTRRETNEQFF | TGTGCCAGCACGCGGCGGGAGACCAATGAGCAGTTCTTC
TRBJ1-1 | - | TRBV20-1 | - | CSADRGGFSEAFF | TGCAGTGCTGATCGGGGGGGCTTCTCTGAAGCTTTCTTT
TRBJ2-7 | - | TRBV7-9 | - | CASSPYATSSYEQYF | TGTGCCAGCAGCCCGTATGCTACTAGCTCCTACGAGCAGTACTTC
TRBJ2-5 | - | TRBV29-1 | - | CSVEWAGKGEETQYF | TGCAGCGTTGAATGGGCAGGGAAGGGTGAAGAGACCCAGTACTTC
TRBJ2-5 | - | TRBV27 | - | CASSFGGPETQYF | TGTGCCAGCAGTTTTGGGGGGCCGGAGACCCAGTACTTC
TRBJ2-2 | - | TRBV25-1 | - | CASKLDVAGELFF | TGTGCCAGCAAATTGGACGTAGCCGGGGAGCTGTTTTTT
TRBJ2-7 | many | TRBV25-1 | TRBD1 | CASSEVSGTAYEQYF | TGTGCCAGCAGTGAAGTGTCCGGGACAGCCTACGAGCAGTACTTC
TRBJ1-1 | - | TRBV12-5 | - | CASGLDRNLVNTEAFF | TGTGCTAGTGGTTTGGACAGGAACCTCGTGAACACTGAAGCTTTCTTT
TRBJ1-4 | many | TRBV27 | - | CATREDPNTEKLFF | TGTGCCACCAGGGAAGATCCAAATACCGAAAAACTGTTTTTT
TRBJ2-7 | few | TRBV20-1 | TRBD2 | CSASGTSSSYEQYF | TGCAGTGCTAGCGGGACTAGCAGCTCCTACGAGCAGTACTTC
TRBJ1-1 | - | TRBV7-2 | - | CASSLLRTNTEAFF | TGTGCCAGCAGCTTGCTGAGGACCAACACTGAAGCTTTCTTT
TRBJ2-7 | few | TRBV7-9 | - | CASSLLRRGRGPSEQYF | TGTGCCAGCAGCTTATTACGTCGAGGCAGGGGCCCCTCCGAGCAGTACTTC
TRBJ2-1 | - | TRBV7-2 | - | CASSLMGSFDEQFF | TGTGCCAGCAGCTTAATGGGTAGCTTCGATGAGCAGTTCTTC
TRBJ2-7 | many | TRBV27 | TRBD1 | CASSLSAGGSYEQYF | TGTGCCAGCAGTTTATCGGCAGGGGGCTCCTACGAGCAGTACTTC